This is a list of T cell receptor beta chains from one sample in a study of blood T cell repertoires in COVID-19. Here immunoSEQ multiplex PCR was the method, and the copy in TCRdb shows in-frame clones only, minus some. Seen here are around 28,000 clones, about 87% observed once, and the top ten hold about 15%. The sequencing sample was made of peripheral blood. The source of these receptors is an older man with active COVID-19. CDR3s include the opening cysteine and the closing phenylalanine or tryptophan. Each record gives: J gene, V gene, CDR3 protein.

J gene: TRBJ1-6; V gene: TRBV4-1; CDR3 protein: CASSQTGQGRSPLHF
J gene: TRBJ1-1; V gene: TRBV7-3; CDR3 protein: CASSLTRGNTEAFF
J gene: TRBJ1-1; V gene: TRBV4-3; CDR3 protein: CASSQHSDRGVAEAFF
J gene: TRBJ2-7; V gene: TRBV27; CDR3 protein: CASSLNRRSTYEQYF
J gene: TRBJ2-7; V gene: TRBV27; CDR3 protein: CASSLQQGWEQYF
J gene: TRBJ2-7; V gene: TRBV11-2; CDR3 protein: CASSPFGLAGYEQYF
J gene: TRBJ1-2; V gene: TRBV19; CDR3 protein: CASSQNSRGYTF
J gene: TRBJ2-7; V gene: TRBV23-1; CDR3 protein: CASRPLPPGQAYEQYF
J gene: TRBJ1-5; V gene: TRBV30; CDR3 protein: CAWSSNRARNQPQHF
J gene: TRBJ2-7; V gene: TRBV3-1/TRBV3-2; CDR3 protein: CASSQVTSPDRHSYEQYF
J gene: TRBJ2-7; V gene: TRBV6-5; CDR3 protein: CASSYSLGGYEQYF
J gene: TRBJ1-2; V gene: TRBV28; CDR3 protein: CASSYGDRTYGYTF
J gene: TRBJ2-1; V gene: TRBV18; CDR3 protein: CASSQSDREEEFF
J gene: TRBJ2-3; V gene: TRBV4-2; CDR3 protein: CASSQGGLGTDTQYF
J gene: TRBJ2-7; V gene: TRBV30; CDR3 protein: CAWSPGLTYEQYF
J gene: TRBJ2-1; V gene: TRBV19; CDR3 protein: CASSTGGDRLSEQFF
J gene: TRBJ2-7; V gene: TRBV18; CDR3 protein: CASSSSGGTSYEQYF
J gene: TRBJ2-7; V gene: TRBV6-5; CDR3 protein: CASSYSMVAGGSEQYF
J gene: TRBJ1-2; V gene: TRBV25-1; CDR3 protein: CASSDHSSYGYTF
J gene: TRBJ1-6; V gene: TRBV5-1; CDR3 protein: CASGRDSTGRNSPLHF
J gene: TRBJ2-3; V gene: TRBV11-2; CDR3 protein: CASSRLSYSTDTQYF
J gene: TRBJ2-5; V gene: TRBV6-5; CDR3 protein: CASSYAGRSETQYF
J gene: TRBJ1-4; V gene: TRBV7-6; CDR3 protein: CASSLTQPGQGNEKLFF
J gene: TRBJ2-3; V gene: TRBV9; CDR3 protein: CASSPRGRADTQYF
J gene: TRBJ1-1; V gene: TRBV28; CDR3 protein: CASSLGLFNTEAFF
J gene: TRBJ2-7; V gene: TRBV7-6; CDR3 protein: CASAADRGGSYEQYF
J gene: TRBJ1-1; V gene: TRBV10-3; CDR3 protein: CAISVDTGTEAFF
J gene: TRBJ1-3; V gene: TRBV5-1; CDR3 protein: CASSIQGASGNTIYF
J gene: TRBJ2-7; V gene: TRBV2; CDR3 protein: CASSDGISQQYF